A selection of T cell receptor beta chains follows, all from one sample in a study of tumor and adjacent non-tumor tissue in lung cancer. TCRdb re-derived calls from the multiplex PCR reads in MiXCR, one entry per CDR3 protein. Here the sample spans some 71,000 distinct CDR3 sequences, approximately 72% being singletons. Sequenced input: lung tumor tissue. The origin of the receptors is a woman aged 40-49 years with non-small cell lung cancer. Both conserved end residues are part of each CDR3. The D gene is left open where the match is weak.

j_call	v_call	d_call	cdr3_aa
TRBJ2-2	TRBV6-6	-	CTSSYGAGESTGGLFF
TRBJ2-3	TRBV11-3	TRBD2	CASSPGLADTDTQYF
TRBJ1-2	TRBV12-3/TRBV12-4	-	CARSFLGETGGYTF
TRBJ2-5	TRBV20-1	TRBD1	CSARDRGPQETQYF
TRBJ2-1	TRBV6-2/TRBV6-3	TRBD2	CASDNRLAGNPNEQFF
TRBJ2-3	TRBV6-5	-	CASSLSAPRPLDTQYF
TRBJ1-5	TRBV21-1	-	CASSKGGRKIYQPQHF
TRBJ2-7	TRBV2	-	CASRPLVGVSYEQYF
TRBJ2-1	TRBV12-3/TRBV12-4	TRBD1	CACNTTGNNEQFF
TRBJ2-6	TRBV4-1	-	CASSRQGRGIGANILTF
TRBJ2-7	TRBV5-6	-	CVSSLTWVSYEQYF
TRBJ2-7	TRBV11-2	-	CASSLARDWEQYF
TRBJ1-4	TRBV24-1	TRBD1	CATSDTGQRKLFF
TRBJ2-5	TRBV2	-	CTSSASSIKDTRLTQYF
TRBJ2-7	TRBV29-1	-	CIADRLGEQYF
TRBJ1-1	TRBV5-5	-	CASSLMASDTEAFF